A selection of T cell receptor beta chains follows, all from one sample in a study of Siglec-9 on CD8 T cells in melanoma. The protocol was immunoSEQ multiplex PCR, while the TCRdb copy is restricted to in-frame clones and leaves out a portion. The table shows about 30,000 clones, with 80% occurring only once. The sample comprised Siglec-9- CD8+ T cells sorted from blood. Every receptor here comes from a human donor in good health. Both conserved end residues are part of each CDR3. A D gene is named only where the DNA matches it firmly. Some rows mark clone size as missing; the rest say once, few, many or name a class of expanded clone.

J gene: TRBJ1-4; V gene: TRBV2; clone size: .; D gene: .; CDR3 protein: CASSDNRATNEKLFF; CDR3 DNA: TGTGCCAGCAGTGATAATCGAGCAACTAATGAAAAACTGTTTTTT
J gene: TRBJ2-1; V gene: TRBV11-1; clone size: .; D gene: TRBD2; CDR3 protein: CASSSPGAGGINEQFF; CDR3 DNA: TGTGCCAGCAGCTCCCCGGGAGCGGGGGGTATCAATGAGCAGTTCTTC
J gene: TRBJ2-1; V gene: TRBV5-6; clone size: .; D gene: .; CDR3 protein: CASSFGRRQADNEQFF; CDR3 DNA: TGTGCCAGCAGCTTCGGGCGAAGACAGGCTGACAATGAGCAGTTCTTC
J gene: TRBJ1-1; V gene: TRBV6-1; clone size: .; D gene: .; CDR3 protein: CASSLSLNTEAFF; CDR3 DNA: TGTGCCAGCAGTCTCAGTCTGAACACTGAAGCTTTCTTT
J gene: TRBJ1-1; V gene: TRBV29-1; clone size: .; D gene: .; CDR3 protein: CSVEREIGNTEAFF; CDR3 DNA: TGCAGCGTTGAGAGGGAGATCGGCAACACTGAAGCTTTCTTT
J gene: TRBJ2-7; V gene: TRBV5-4; clone size: .; D gene: TRBD2; CDR3 protein: CASSLGGGHDEQYF; CDR3 DNA: TGTGCCAGCAGCTTGGGGGGAGGGCACGACGAGCAGTACTTC
J gene: TRBJ2-7; V gene: TRBV11-1; clone size: .; D gene: .; CDR3 protein: CASSVGRGGEQYF; CDR3 DNA: TGTGCCAGCAGCGTGGGACGTGGAGGCGAGCAGTACTTC
J gene: TRBJ2-1; V gene: TRBV9; clone size: .; D gene: TRBD2; CDR3 protein: CASSVRLAGEWNEQFF; CDR3 DNA: TGTGCCAGCAGCGTGCGACTAGCGGGAGAGTGGAATGAGCAGTTCTTC
J gene: TRBJ2-1; V gene: TRBV28; clone size: few; D gene: TRBD1; CDR3 protein: CASIHLPGQPYNEQFF; CDR3 DNA: TGTGCCAGCATACATCTACCGGGACAGCCTTACAATGAGCAGTTCTTC
J gene: TRBJ2-7; V gene: TRBV9; clone size: .; D gene: .; CDR3 protein: CASSPGGADHEQYF; CDR3 DNA: TGTGCCAGCAGCCCAGGAGGGGCGGACCACGAGCAGTACTTC
J gene: TRBJ1-6; V gene: TRBV4-1; clone size: few; D gene: .; CDR3 protein: CASSQEEVYNSPLHF; CDR3 DNA: TGCGCCAGCAGCCAAGAAGAAGTCTATAATTCACCCCTCCACTTT
J gene: TRBJ2-2; V gene: TRBV5-6; clone size: .; D gene: TRBD2; CDR3 protein: CASSLALAGPRGELFF; CDR3 DNA: TGTGCCAGCAGCTTGGCACTAGCGGGCCCTAGGGGGGAGCTGTTTTTT
J gene: TRBJ2-7; V gene: TRBV4-1; clone size: .; D gene: .; CDR3 protein: CASSQELALVDEQYF; CDR3 DNA: TGCGCCAGCAGCCAAGAACTAGCTTTGGTCGACGAGCAGTACTTC
J gene: TRBJ1-1; V gene: TRBV19; clone size: few; D gene: .; CDR3 protein: CASERFEGTEAFF; CDR3 DNA: TGTGCCAGCGAGCGGTTCGAGGGCACTGAAGCTTTCTTT
J gene: TRBJ1-2; V gene: TRBV7-9; clone size: .; D gene: .; CDR3 protein: CASSLGGGLDGYTF; CDR3 DNA: TGTGCCAGCAGCTTAGGGGGAGGGCTGGATGGCTACACCTTC
J gene: TRBJ2-3; V gene: TRBV20-1; clone size: .; D gene: .; CDR3 protein: CSATKADTQYF; CDR3 DNA: TGCAGTGCTACCAAGGCAGATACGCAGTATTTT
J gene: TRBJ2-1; V gene: TRBV19; clone size: .; D gene: .; CDR3 protein: CASSIRTSYNEQFF; CDR3 DNA: TGTGCCAGTAGTATAAGAACCTCCTACAATGAGCAGTTCTTC
J gene: TRBJ2-1; V gene: TRBV13; clone size: .; D gene: TRBD2; CDR3 protein: CASSLILETSGNNEQFF; CDR3 DNA: TGTGCCAGCAGCTTAATCTTGGAAACTAGCGGGAACAATGAGCAGTTCTTC
J gene: TRBJ2-7; V gene: TRBV4-1; clone size: .; D gene: .; CDR3 protein: CASSQDWQGAYEQYF; CDR3 DNA: TGCGCCAGCAGCCAAGACTGGCAGGGAGCCTACGAGCAGTACTTC
J gene: TRBJ1-1; V gene: TRBV13; clone size: .; D gene: .; CDR3 protein: CASSLSPRAKSEAFF; CDR3 DNA: TGTGCCAGCAGCTTATCCCCCCGGGCGAAGTCTGAAGCTTTCTTT
J gene: TRBJ1-1; V gene: TRBV29-1; clone size: few; D gene: .; CDR3 protein: CSVAGVPLTLFTEAFF; CDR3 DNA: TGCAGCGTGGCAGGGGTTCCCCTGACCCTATTCACTGAAGCTTTCTTT
J gene: TRBJ2-1; V gene: TRBV25-1; clone size: .; D gene: TRBD2; CDR3 protein: CASSEWGGNEQFF; CDR3 DNA: TGTGCCAGCAGTGAATGGGGGGGCAATGAGCAGTTCTTC
J gene: TRBJ2-3; V gene: TRBV15; clone size: .; D gene: .; CDR3 protein: CATSSGDNTDTQYF; CDR3 DNA: TGTGCCACCAGCAGTGGAGATAACACAGATACGCAGTATTTT
J gene: TRBJ1-1; V gene: TRBV7-6; clone size: .; D gene: TRBD1; CDR3 protein: CASSATGVNTEAFF; CDR3 DNA: TGTGCCAGCAGCGCCACAGGGGTCAACACTGAAGCTTTCTTT
J gene: TRBJ2-1; V gene: TRBV10-1; clone size: .; D gene: .; CDR3 protein: CASSESGYNEQFF; CDR3 DNA: TGCGCCAGCAGTGAGTCGGGATACAATGAGCAGTTCTTC
J gene: TRBJ1-4; V gene: TRBV4-1; clone size: .; D gene: .; CDR3 protein: CASSQALATGQNEKLFF; CDR3 DNA: TGCGCCAGCAGCCAAGCCCTGGCGACAGGACAAAATGAAAAACTGTTTTTT
J gene: TRBJ2-2; V gene: TRBV5-4; clone size: .; D gene: TRBD1; CDR3 protein: CASSFATGGTGELFF; CDR3 DNA: TGTGCCAGCAGCTTTGCGACAGGGGGTACCGGGGAGCTGTTTTTT
J gene: TRBJ1-4; V gene: TRBV10-3; clone size: .; D gene: TRBD1; CDR3 protein: CAISEGQGFEKLFF; CDR3 DNA: TGTGCCATCAGTGAGGGACAGGGTTTTGAAAAACTGTTTTTT
J gene: TRBJ2-7; V gene: TRBV7-2; clone size: .; D gene: TRBD2; CDR3 protein: CASSFPGGDYEQYF; CDR3 DNA: TGTGCCAGCAGCTTCCCCGGGGGGGACTACGAGCAGTACTTC
J gene: TRBJ1-2; V gene: TRBV9; clone size: .; D gene: .; CDR3 protein: CASSSPGAYYGYTF; CDR3 DNA: TGTGCCAGCAGCTCGCCAGGGGCCTACTATGGCTACACCTTC
J gene: TRBJ2-3; V gene: TRBV10-1; clone size: once; D gene: TRBD2; CDR3 protein: CASSEAKGSGVPTDTQYF; CDR3 DNA: TGCGCCAGCAGTGAGGCTAAGGGTAGCGGGGTCCCCACAGATACGCAGTATTTT
J gene: TRBJ2-1; V gene: TRBV29-1; clone size: .; D gene: TRBD1; CDR3 protein: CSVAGTGLNEQFF; CDR3 DNA: TGCAGCGTGGCAGGGACAGGGCTCAATGAGCAGTTCTTC
J gene: TRBJ1-1; V gene: TRBV2; clone size: .; D gene: .; CDR3 protein: CASSRVREAFF; CDR3 DNA: TGTGCCAGCAGCAGAGTTCGGGAAGCTTTCTTT
J gene: TRBJ1-2; V gene: TRBV5-1; clone size: .; D gene: .; CDR3 protein: CASSHNRDTILRYGYTF; CDR3 DNA: TGCGCCAGCAGCCATAACCGGGACACCATACTGCGATATGGCTACACCTTC
J gene: TRBJ2-2; V gene: TRBV13; clone size: .; D gene: .; CDR3 protein: CASSLARDPMYTGELFF; CDR3 DNA: TGTGCCAGCAGCTTAGCCCGGGACCCCATGTACACCGGGGAGCTGTTTTTT
J gene: TRBJ2-7; V gene: TRBV5-1; clone size: .; D gene: TRBD1; CDR3 protein: CASKPWTGSYEQYF; CDR3 DNA: TGCGCCAGCAAGCCATGGACAGGATCCTACGAGCAGTACTTC
J gene: TRBJ1-2; V gene: TRBV7-9; clone size: .; D gene: TRBD1; CDR3 protein: CASSPQGGTATNYGYTF; CDR3 DNA: TGTGCCAGCAGCCCCCAAGGGGGGACAGCTACTAACTATGGCTACACCTTC
J gene: TRBJ2-3; V gene: TRBV7-9; clone size: .; D gene: .; CDR3 protein: CASSLGTQRGPNTDTQYF; CDR3 DNA: TGTGCCAGCAGCTTGGGGACACAGCGGGGCCCTAACACAGATACGCAGTATTTT
J gene: TRBJ2-1; V gene: TRBV9; clone size: .; D gene: TRBD2; CDR3 protein: CASSRSGSSYNEQFF; CDR3 DNA: TGTGCCAGCAGCCGGAGCGGGAGCTCCTACAATGAGCAGTTCTTC
J gene: TRBJ2-1; V gene: TRBV4-1; clone size: .; D gene: .; CDR3 protein: CASSQGLGVGEQFF; CDR3 DNA: TGCGCCAGCAGCCAAGGCTTGGGGGTCGGTGAGCAGTTCTTC
J gene: TRBJ2-3; V gene: TRBV7-6; clone size: .; D gene: .; CDR3 protein: CASSLGEGLLDTQYF; CDR3 DNA: TGTGCCAGCAGCTTAGGGGAAGGACTATTAGATACGCAGTATTTT
J gene: TRBJ1-5; V gene: TRBV28; clone size: .; D gene: .; CDR3 protein: CATMLTFNQPQHF; CDR3 DNA: TGTGCCACCATGCTTACTTTCAATCAGCCCCAGCATTTT
J gene: TRBJ1-6; V gene: TRBV5-1; clone size: .; D gene: TRBD1; CDR3 protein: CASSLWAGGGSPLHF; CDR3 DNA: TGCGCCAGCAGCTTGTGGGCAGGGGGAGGATCACCCCTCCACTTT
J gene: TRBJ2-5; V gene: TRBV7-6; clone size: .; D gene: TRBD2; CDR3 protein: CASSLEVTGGGTQYF; CDR3 DNA: TGTGCCAGCAGCTTAGAAGTTACGGGAGGGGGGACCCAGTACTTC
J gene: TRBJ1-1; V gene: TRBV29-1; clone size: few; D gene: .; CDR3 protein: CSVEVVRTVYVQAFF; CDR3 DNA: TGCAGCGTTGAAGTAGTCCGGACAGTTTACGTTCAGGCTTTCTTT
J gene: TRBJ2-3; V gene: TRBV5-1; clone size: .; D gene: .; CDR3 protein: CASSPAQDTQYF; CDR3 DNA: TGCGCCAGCAGCCCGGCCCAAGATACGCAGTATTTT
J gene: TRBJ2-5; V gene: TRBV7-8; clone size: .; D gene: .; CDR3 protein: CASSSRVGALETQYF; CDR3 DNA: TGTGCCAGCAGCTCCCGAGTTGGGGCCCTAGAGACCCAGTACTTC
J gene: TRBJ1-2; V gene: TRBV7-9; clone size: .; D gene: .; CDR3 protein: CASSLGPWAGVNYGYTF; CDR3 DNA: TGTGCCAGCAGCTTGGGCCCTTGGGCGGGGGTAAACTATGGCTACACCTTC